Shown below are 26 T cell receptor beta chains from a single sample sequenced in a study of T cell repertoires in cytomegalovirus infection. One entry per CDR3 protein, called by TCRdb with MiXCR from the reads. The repertoire holds fewer than 700,000 distinct CDR3 sequences, with approximately 25% as singletons. Input material: CD8+ T cells from PBMCs. These receptors were collected from a human donor in good health (CMV status not recorded). Some clones in this sample may be carry-over from other donors' samples.

This clonotype was seen repeatedly, ten times or more. This rearrangement joins TRBV7-2 to TRBJ1-5, with TRBD1 matching over 7 bases. The length of the CDR3 is 13 residues. V was clipped by 5 bases and J by 7 bases; unmatched bases: 5. Germline assignment: CDR1 SGHTA and CDR2 FQGNSA. The CDR3 nucleotides read TGTGCCAGCAGCCCAGAAGGGGGCCAGCCCCAGCATTTT. It codes for CASSPEGGQPQHF.

This clonotype was seen ten or more times. The CDR3 nucleotides read TGTGCCAGCAGGGGGGACGGCTCCTACGAGCAGTACTTC. Protein: CASRGDGSYEQYF. This rearrangement joins TRBV6-6 to TRBJ2-7, with D possibly called TRBD1 or TRBD2 (5 bases each). The CDR3 consists of 13 residues. Germline values: CDR1 MNHNY, CDR2 SVGAGI (reference sequence). The V end was cut by 6 bases, the J end by 0 bases, with 9 bases between.

The chain has TRBV11-2 and TRBJ2-3; D remains ambiguous. The CDR3 consists of 13 residues. Trimming removed 2 bases at V and 4 bases at J, with 7 bases between. Germline V gene data show CDR1 as SGHAT and CDR2 as FQNNGV. CDR3: CASSLYGSDTQYF. The CDR3 region has the DNA TGTGCCAGCAGCTTATACGGTTCAGATACGCAGTATTTT.

The J gene is TRBJ2-1, the V gene TRBV28, with 8 bases aligning to TRBD1. This CDR3 contains 13 residues. After removal of 10 bases from V and 3 bases from J, the junction contained 5 bases not matched to a gene. Germline CDR1 reads MDHEN; CDR2 reads SYDVKM. Written as DNA, the CDR3 is TGTGCCACCAGGGGGACAGGCTACAATGAGCAGTTCTTC. It is translated as CATRGTGYNEQFF.

The chain recombines TRBV6-2 or TRBV6-3 with TRBJ2-1, with a tentative D call TRBD2 (5 bases). Germline V gene data show CDR1 as MNHEY and CDR2 as SVGEGT. This CDR3 is 15 amino acids long. V shed 6 bases and J shed 0 bases, with 12 bases lying between them. The CDR3 DNA is TGTGCCAGCAGCATCGGACTCCCCTCCTACAATGAGCAGTTCTTC. It encodes CASSIGLPSYNEQFF.

A word on this clonotype: Possible read error: a much larger clone is one base away. The chain carries TRBV7-6 and TRBJ1-1, with D perhaps matching TRBD1 (6 bases). The V gene's germline CDR1 is SGHVS and CDR2 FNYEAQ. Trimming took off 5 bases at V and 6 bases at J, with 10 bases between the two ends. This CDR3 region has 12 residues. The CDR3 nucleotides are TGTGCCAGCAGCAAGGGGGACTCTGAAGCTTTCTTT. Protein: CASSKGDSEAFF.

This clonotype has more than one count but fewer than ten. J is TRBJ1-2 and V is TRBV29-1, with TRBD1 identical over 11 bases. The CDR3 is made up of 15 amino acids. Trimming removed 7 bases from V and 5 bases from J; junction bases left unmatched: 12. CDR1 is SQVTM, CDR2 ANQGSEA, per germline. The CDR3 coding sequence is TGCAGCGCCAGGACAGGGGGCGCCTCTTCTTATGGCTACACCTTC. Amino acid sequence: CSARTGGASSYGYTF.

As to this clonotype: Possible read error: a much larger clone is one base away. The missing conserved phenylalanine or tryptophan at the end of this CDR3 makes a read error likely. The chain carries TRBV7-8 and TRBJ1-1; maybe TRBD1 (5 bases). The CDR3 has 15 residues. Trimming cost V 5 bases and J 4 bases, with 17 bases left between them. The germline V gene has CDR1 SGHVS and CDR2 FQNEAQ. In nucleotides, the CDR3 is TGTGCCAGCAGCGGTTACTGGGGGGTCGGCACTGAAGCTTTCCTT. Its translation is CASSGYWGVGTEAFL.

There are a few counts of this clonotype. The V call is TRBV5-4, the J call TRBJ2-1, with D tentatively TRBD2 (6 bases). The CDR3 length is 14 residues. V shed 0 bases and J shed 8 bases, with 12 bases lying between them. From germline, CDR1 is SGHNT and CDR2 YYREEE (reference sequence). The DNA for the CDR3 is TGTGCCAGCAGCTTGGATTCGGCGGGGTATGAGCAGTTCTTC. Protein sequence: CASSLDSAGYEQFF.

Many counts were recorded for this clonotype. DNA of the CDR3: TGTGCCAGCAGCCCTTGGACAGGGGTAGGAAACACCATATATTTT. Its protein is CASSPWTGVGNTIYF. The V call is TRBV7-2, the J call TRBJ1-3; 9 bases are a match to TRBD1. The trim removed 5 bases at V and 4 bases at J, leaving 6 bases unmatched. The CDR3 has 15 residues. Germline CDR1 reads SGHTA; CDR2 reads FQGNSA.

The chain employs TRBV28 and TRBJ2-7; possible D gene TRBD2, 5 bases. V was trimmed by 7 bases and J by 2 bases, leaving 18 bases between them. Germline assignment: CDR1 MDHEN and CDR2 SYDVKM. This CDR3 region has 15 residues. This CDR3 reads CASTPGVDLAYEQYV. CDR3 coding DNA: TGTGCCAGCACTCCTGGGGTGGACTTGGCCTACGAGCAGTACGTC.

The V and J genes are TRBV28 and TRBJ2-3, with a possible D match to TRBD2 (5 bases). V was pared by 7 bases and J by 2 bases, with 13 bases between. CDR3 size: 14 residues. CDR1 is MDHEN, CDR2 SYDVKM, per germline. The CDR3 here is CASTLLRVTDTQYF. The CDR3, as DNA: TGTGCCAGCACCCTCCTGCGGGTCACAGATACGCAGTATTTT.

Of note for this clonotype: This could be a read error, since a much larger clone is one nucleotide away. The chain joins TRBV7-2 to TRBJ2-1; D gene ambiguous. The germline V and J ends were trimmed by 5 bases and 9 bases, with 8 bases remaining between them. This CDR3 region has 11 residues. CDR1 is SGHTA, CDR2 FQGNSA, per germline. The CDR3 is CTSSVGLEQFF. The DNA for the CDR3 is TGTACCAGCAGCGTAGGGCTTGAGCAGTTCTTC.

This clonotype appeared many times. The J gene is TRBJ2-7, the V gene TRBV20-1; tentative D call: TRBD1 (6 bases). The V gene lost 2 bases and the J gene lost 2 bases, with 13 bases spanning the gap. The CDR3 has 14 residues. Germline CDR1 reads DFQATT; CDR2 reads SNEGSKA (reference sequence). Here the CDR3 reads CSARIQGKAYEQYF. The CDR3 coding sequence is TGCAGTGCTAGAATCCAGGGGAAGGCCTACGAGCAGTACTTC.

The V gene is TRBV12-3 or TRBV12-4, the J gene TRBJ2-1; maybe TRBD1 (6 bases). The V and J ends lost 10 bases and 4 bases respectively, with 17 bases between them. This CDR3 comprises 14 residues. The CDR3 DNA is TGTGCCACCGTTCACGGGACACAATACAATGAGCAGTTCTTC. Protein product: CATVHGTQYNEQFF.

To note about this clonotype: This clone may be a read error of a much larger clone one base away. The chain links TRBV6-2 or TRBV6-3 to TRBJ2-5; 9 positions agree with TRBD1. The CDR3 is 14 residues long. Germline V gene data show CDR1 as MNHEY and CDR2 as SVGEGT. The CDR3 region has the DNA TGTGCCAACAGTCAGGGACAGGGCTGGGAGACCCAGTACTTC. It codes for CANSQGQGWETQYF.

The chain recombines TRBV28 with TRBJ1-5; 7 positions match TRBD1. J lost 4 bases, V lost 5 bases, and 5 bases had no gene match. Germline CDR1 reads MDHEN; CDR2 reads SYDVKM. This CDR3 region has 14 residues. CDR3 nucleotide sequence: TGTGCCAGCAGTGATACAGGGGTAAATCAGCCCCAGCATTTT. Protein sequence: CASSDTGVNQPQHF.

This chain links TRBV6-1 with TRBJ2-5; 9 nucleotides agree with TRBD1. There are 17 residues in the CDR3. Germline assignment: CDR1 MNHNS and CDR2 SASEGT. After removal of 6 bases from V and 0 bases from J, the junction contained 11 bases not matched to a gene. The CDR3 reads CASSARDRGYYQETQYF. CDR3 coding DNA: TGTGCCAGCAGCGCTCGCGACAGGGGGTATTACCAAGAGACCCAGTACTTC.

In its sample, this clonotype was seen a few times. This rearrangement joins TRBV7-9 to TRBJ2-7, with D uncertain. Germline V CDR1 and CDR2: SEHNR, FQNEAQ (reference sequence). Trimming cost V 2 bases and J 5 bases, with 7 bases left between them. The CDR3 is made up of 12 amino acids. Written as DNA, the CDR3 is TGTGCCAGCAGCTTATTAGGTAACGAGCAGTACGTC. It codes for CASSLLGNEQYV.

This clonotype was observed a handful of times. The chain employs TRBV11-3 and TRBJ2-1, with TRBD1 matching over 8 bases. CDR3 size: 12 residues. Trimming removed 5 bases from V and 8 bases from J; junction bases left unmatched: 2. Germline V gene sequence: CDR1 SGHNT, CDR2 YENEEA. For the CDR3, the DNA is TGTGCCAGCAGCCAACAGGGGGATGAGCAGTTCTTC. Protein product: CASSQQGDEQFF.

Worth noting for this clonotype: A much bigger clone sits one base away, suggesting this may be a read error. V usage is TRBV6-8 and J usage is TRBJ2-7, with 7 positions matching TRBD2. This CDR3 region has 16 residues. Germline V gives CDR1 MNHGY, CDR2 SAAAGT. The CDR3 DNA reads TGTGCCAGCAGTGCCGTCAGTGACCTGGGGGACTACGTGCAGTACTTC. Translating it yields CASSAVSDLGDYVQYF.

This chain uses TRBV7-9 with TRBJ1-3; no reliable D call. Trimming took off 5 bases at V and 7 bases at J, with 18 bases between the two ends. CDR1 SEHNR and CDR2 FQNEAQ come from the germline V gene (reference sequence). This CDR3 has 15 amino acids. The CDR3 DNA reads TGTGCCAGCAGCCCAACCGACAAAGCCCGGAACACCATATATTTT. It is translated as CASSPTDKARNTIYF.

CDR3 nucleotides: TGTGCCAGCAGTGAGGACACAGATACGCAGTATTTT. Residues: CASSEDTDTQYF. V gene TRBV2 combines with J gene TRBJ2-3; D uncertain. Trimming shortened V by 3 bases and J by 2 bases, and 3 bases separated the two germline ends. Looked up from germline, CDR1 is SNHLY and CDR2 is FYNNEI. The CDR3 is 12 amino acids. Complete variable domain (other parts from reference TRBV2 and TRBJ2-3): EPEVTQTPSHQVTQMGQEVILRCVPISNHLYFYWYRQILGQKVEFLVSFYNNEISEKSEIFDDQFSVERPDGSNFTLKIRSTKLEDSAMYFCASSEDTDTQYFGPGTRLTVL.

As regards this clonotype: Just one base apart from a much larger clone, this may be a read error. This chain links TRBV12-3 or TRBV12-4 with TRBJ2-7; D is unresolved. The length of the CDR3 is 12 residues. This CDR3 reads CAGSRPGEEQYV. DNA of the CDR3: TGTGCCGGCAGTCGCCCCGGAGAAGAGCAGTACGTC.

The V gene is TRBV25-1, the J gene TRBJ2-1; 8 bases are a match to TRBD2. V shed 7 bases and J 3 bases; nucleotides not matched to a gene: 5. There are 14 residues in the CDR3. Germline V CDR1 and CDR2: MGHDK, SYGVNS. The CDR3 region has the DNA TGTGCCAGCACCCGGGGGGGGGGCTACAATGAGCAGTTCTTC. Translated: CASTRGGGYNEQFF.

About this clonotype itself: A much larger clone is a single base away; this may be a read error. Without the conserved terminal phenylalanine or tryptophan, this CDR3 likely stems from a read error. The rearrangement links TRBV7-2 to TRBJ2-7; D call uncertain. V lost 0 bases, J lost 2 bases, and 5 bases lay in between. CDR1 and CDR2 from the germline V gene are SGHTA and FQGNSA. The CDR3 loop spans 13 amino acids. The CDR3 DNA is TGTGCCAGCAGCTTAGCCCAGACCTACGAGCAGTACTGC. Amino acids: CASSLAQTYEQYC.